The clone carrying this T cell receptor (beta chain) was counted many times. TCRdb re-derived calls from the RT-PCR reads in MiXCR, one entry per CDR3 protein. The sample consists of 15,000 to 25,000 distinct CDR3 sequences, 4.9% of them appearing once. The sample belongs to a study of patients and donors after allogeneic stem cell transplantation. The clonotype originates from a human donor who was either an allogeneic HSCT recipient or a stem cell or donor lymphocyte infusion donor (not recorded which). It is not recorded whose cells these are; they may come from a transplant donor. Sequencing input: blood, either unsorted or a sorted T cell fraction (not recorded which).

CDR3 nucleotide sequence: TGTGCCAGCAGTAAAGGGCGGGGGGCGATCTACGAGCAGTACTTC. It encodes CASSKGRGAIYEQYF. The V and J genes are TRBV2 and TRBJ2-7, with 8 bases aligning to TRBD2. This CDR3 comprises 15 residues. CDR1 is SNHLY and CDR2 is FYNNEI in the germline V gene. V lost 5 bases, J lost 3 bases, and 9 bases stayed unmatched.